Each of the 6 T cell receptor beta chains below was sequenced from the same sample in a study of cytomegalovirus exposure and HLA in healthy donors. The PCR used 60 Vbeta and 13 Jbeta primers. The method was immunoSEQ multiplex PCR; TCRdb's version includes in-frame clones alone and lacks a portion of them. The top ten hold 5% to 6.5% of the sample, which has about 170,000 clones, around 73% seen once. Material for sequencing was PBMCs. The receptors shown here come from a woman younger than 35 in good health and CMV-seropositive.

CDR3 residues: CASSPRGIGETQYF. DNA for the CDR3: TGTGCCAGCAGCCCTAGGGGTATTGGAGAGACCCAGTACTTC. The chain combines TRBV7-6 with TRBJ2-5; D possibly corresponds to TRBD1 (5 bases). CDR3 length: 14 amino acids. The germline V gene encodes CDR1 SGHVS and CDR2 FNYEAQ. V dropped 5 bases and J dropped 4 bases, with 14 bases sitting between them.

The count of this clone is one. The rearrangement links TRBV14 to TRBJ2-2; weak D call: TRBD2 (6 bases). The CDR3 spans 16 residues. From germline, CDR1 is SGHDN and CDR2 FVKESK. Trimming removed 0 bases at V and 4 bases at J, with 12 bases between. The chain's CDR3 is CASSQDGGVVTGELFF. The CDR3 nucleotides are TGTGCCAGCAGCCAAGATGGAGGGGTTGTCACCGGGGAGCTGTTTTTT.

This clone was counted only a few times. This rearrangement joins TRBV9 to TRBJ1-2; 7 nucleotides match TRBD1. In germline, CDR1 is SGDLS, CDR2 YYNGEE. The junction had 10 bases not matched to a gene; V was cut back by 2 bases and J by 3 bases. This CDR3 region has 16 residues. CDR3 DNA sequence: TGTGCCAGCAGCGTCGCGGACAGGCCGGCCCACTATGGCTACACCTTC. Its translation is CASSVADRPAHYGYTF.

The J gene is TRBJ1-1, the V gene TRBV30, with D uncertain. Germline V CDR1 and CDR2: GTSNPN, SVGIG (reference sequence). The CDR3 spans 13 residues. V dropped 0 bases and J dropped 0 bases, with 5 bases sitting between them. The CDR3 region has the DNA TGTGCCTGGAGTGTATCGGTGAACACTGAAGCTTTCTTT. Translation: CAWSVSVNTEAFF.

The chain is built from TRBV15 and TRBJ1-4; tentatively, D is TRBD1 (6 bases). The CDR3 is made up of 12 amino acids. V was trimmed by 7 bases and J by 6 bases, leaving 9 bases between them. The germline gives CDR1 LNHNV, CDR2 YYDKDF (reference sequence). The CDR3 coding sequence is TGTGCCACCAAAGGGACACATGAAAAACTGTTTTTT. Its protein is CATKGTHEKLFF.

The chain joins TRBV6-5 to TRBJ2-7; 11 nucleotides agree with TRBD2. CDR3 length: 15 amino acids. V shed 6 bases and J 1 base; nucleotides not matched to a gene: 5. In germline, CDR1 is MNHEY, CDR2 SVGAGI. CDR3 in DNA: TGTGCCAGCAGCCAAACTAGCGGGGGATCCTACGAGCAGTACTTC. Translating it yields CASSQTSGGSYEQYF.